The 6 T cell receptor beta chains reported below all come from one sample, sequenced in a study of Graves' ophthalmopathy and Graves' hyperthyroidism. RNA transcripts provided the template for amplifying TCR beta CDR3 regions. RT-PCR in the first round used HTBI primers; a second-round multiplex PCR followed. Via MiXCR, TCRdb re-called the multiplex PCR reads, giving one row per CDR3 protein. The sample carries over a million distinct CDR3 sequences, 36% recorded once. Sequenced sample: peripheral blood or thyroid tissue (not recorded which). These receptors originate from an adult man with Graves' hyperthyroidism.

This clonotype appeared many times. V is TRBV5-1 and J is TRBJ1-4, with TRBD1 matching 8 bases. The length of the CDR3 is 15 residues. Per the germline V gene, CDR1 is SGHRS and CDR2 is YFSETQ. The trim removed 0 bases at V and 3 bases at J, leaving 1 base unmatched. As DNA, the CDR3 is TGCGCCAGCAGCTTGGGACAGGGGCCTAATGAAAAACTGTTTTTT. Its protein is CASSLGQGPNEKLFF.

This clonotype has a count of ten or more. The V gene is TRBV7-8, the J gene TRBJ1-5; D not resolved. CDR1 and CDR2 from the germline V gene are SGHVS and FQNEAQ. Trimming took off 2 bases at V and 5 bases at J, with 13 bases between the two ends. There are 15 residues in the CDR3. CDR3 protein: CASSLKGSGDQPQHF. CDR3 sequence (DNA): TGTGCCAGCAGCTTAAAGGGCAGCGGTGATCAGCCCCAGCATTTT.

Many counts were recorded for this clonotype. The rearrangement uses TRBV7-2 and TRBJ2-7; TRBD2 matches 7 bases. After removal of 4 bases from V and 0 bases from J, the junction contained 6 bases not matched to a gene. CDR1 and CDR2 from the germline V gene are SGHTA and FQGNSA. This CDR3 spans 15 amino acids. Here the CDR3 DNA reads TGTGCCAGCAGCTCTACTAGCGAGGGCTCCTACGAGCAGTACTTC. Its protein is CASSSTSEGSYEQYF.

V gene TRBV7-9 combines with J gene TRBJ2-3; D not certain. The CDR3 is 12 amino acids. CDR1 and CDR2 (germline): SEHNR, FQNEAQ (reference sequence). V lost 5 bases, J lost 3 bases, and 6 bases lay in between. DNA of the CDR3: TGTGCCAGCAGCCCAAAAACAGATACGCAGTATTTT. This gives the protein CASSPKTDTQYF.

The rearrangement links TRBV6-5 to TRBJ1-5, with 7 nucleotides matching TRBD1. The CDR3 length is 14 residues. The V gene's germline CDR1 is MNHEY and CDR2 SVGAGI. Trimming cost V 5 bases and J 4 bases; bases outside gene matches: 5. CDR3 region: CASSQQGYNQPQHF. The CDR3 coding sequence is TGTGCCAGCAGTCAACAGGGGTATAATCAGCCCCAGCATTTT.

The chain employs TRBV2 and TRBJ2-3; 11 bases fit TRBD2. Germline V gene lookup returns CDR1 SNHLY and CDR2 FYNNEI. The CDR3 runs to 15 residues. Trimming at V came to 11 bases and at J to 1 base, leaving 8 bases not matched to a gene. The CDR3 protein is CAGDTSGSGTDTQYF. DNA of the CDR3: TGTGCCGGGGACACTAGCGGGAGCGGCACAGATACGCAGTATTTT.